These 30 T cell receptor beta chains were sequenced from one sample in a study of T cells in Graves' hyperthyroidism and ophthalmopathy. Amplified TCR beta CDR3 regions came from RNA transcripts. First-round RT-PCR targeting the TCR CDR3 was performed with the HTBI primer set. Each CDR3 protein gets one entry after TCRdb re-called the multiplex PCR reads with MiXCR. Among 450,000 to 550,000 distinct CDR3 sequences listed, around a quarter were seen once. Sequences were obtained from blood. The receptors originated from a woman aged 25-40 years with Graves' ophthalmopathy.

V and J are TRBV5-1 and TRBJ1-5; 7 bases match TRBD1. Germline V gives CDR1 SGHRS, CDR2 YFSETQ. The V segment lost 0 bases and the J segment 15 bases; nucleotides outside the gene matches: 9. This CDR3 has 13 amino acids. CDR3 sequence reads: CASSLGQGLYRHF. CDR3 nucleotide sequence: TGCGCCAGCAGCTTGGGACAGGGCCTGTATAGGCATTTT.

The rearrangement joins TRBV7-2 to TRBJ2-7; the match to TRBD1 covers 8 bases. The CDR3 runs to 13 residues. Germline-derived CDR1 and CDR2 are SGHTA and FQGNSA. V shed 4 bases, J shed 5 bases, and the junction held 4 bases outside the gene matches. The CDR3 bases are TGTGCCAGCAGCTCAGACAGGGGTGACGAGCAGTACTTC. Protein: CASSSDRGDEQYF.

In its sample, this clonotype was seen a few times. The chain links TRBV11-2 to TRBJ1-1; 9 bases align to TRBD1. This CDR3 spans 14 amino acids. The ends lost 5 bases at V and 5 bases at J; junction bases unmatched: 6. Germline loops: CDR1 SGHAT, CDR2 FQNNGV. The DNA of the CDR3 is TGTGCCAGCAGCATACAGGGGGCGACGACTGAAGCTTTCTTT. Its protein product is CASSIQGATTEAFF. The full variable domain, its missing parts supplied by reference TRBV11-2 and TRBJ1-1, is EAGVAQSPRYKIIEKRQSVAFWCNPISGHATLYWYQQILGQGPKLLIQFQNNGVVDDSQLPKDRFSAERLKGVDSTLKIQPAKLEDSAVYLCASSIQGATTEAFFGQGTRLTVV.

This clonotype occurred a few times. This may stem from a read error, because a much larger clone lies one nucleotide away. The chain couples TRBV7-3 to TRBJ1-1; D is possibly TRBD1 (5 bases). CDR3 size: 14 residues. The V gene's germline CDR1 is SGHTA and CDR2 FQGTGA. CDR3 sequence: CASSRLPGSTEACF. The CDR3 region has the DNA TGTGCCAGCAGCCGTCTCCCAGGGAGCACTGAAGCTTGCTTT.

This sequence joins TRBV4-1 and TRBJ1-3; 8 positions agree with TRBD1. Germline CDR1 reads MGHRA; CDR2 reads YSYEKL. J lost 4 bases, V lost 1 base, and 9 bases had no gene match. CDR3 size: 17 residues. The CDR3 coding sequence is TGCGCCAGCAGCCAAGGAGTCGGGACAGGTGTAGGAAACACCATATATTTT. Its protein product is CASSQGVGTGVGNTIYF.

The chain joins TRBV29-1 to TRBJ1-2; possibly TRBD1 for D (6 bases). The CDR3 is made up of 12 amino acids. V lost 6 bases and J lost 8, with 16 bases in between. Germline CDR1 reads SQVTM; CDR2 reads ANQGSEA. The chain's CDR3 is CSVDGQHSGYTF. The CDR3 DNA is TGCAGCGTCGACGGACAGCACTCGGGCTACACCTTC.

This clonotype was seen many times. The chain is built from TRBV7-9 and TRBJ2-5; 10 bases match TRBD2. CDR3 size: 16 residues. The germline gives CDR1 SEHNR, CDR2 FQNEAQ (reference sequence). The V and J ends lost 3 bases and 4 bases, in that order; junction bases with no gene match: 8. The CDR3 DNA reads TGTGCCAGCAGCTTCAGGCGGACTAGCGGAACAGAGACCCAGTACTTC. It is translated as CASSFRRTSGTETQYF.

This clonotype was counted only a few times. This rearrangement joins TRBV6-2 or TRBV6-3 to TRBJ1-1; D is ambiguous. CDR3 length: 15 residues. V was shortened by 0 bases and J by 5 bases, with 13 bases between the two germline ends. Germline CDR1 is MNHEY and CDR2 is SVGEGT. The CDR3 region is CASSYSPPDWTEAFF. The CDR3, as DNA: TGTGCCAGCAGTTACTCCCCCCCGGACTGGACTGAAGCTTTCTTT.

This clonotype occurred many times. This chain uses TRBV3-1 with TRBJ2-5, with D perhaps TRBD2 (5 bases). Trimming cost V 3 bases and J 5 bases, with 13 bases left between them. Germline V CDR1 and CDR2: LGHDT, YNNKEL (reference sequence). The CDR3 spans 14 residues. The CDR3 loop reads CASSHFDRGETQYF. The CDR3 nucleotides read TGTGCCAGCAGCCACTTTGACCGGGGTGAGACCCAGTACTTC.

This clonotype has at least ten counts. This chain connects TRBV19 to TRBJ2-7, with D perhaps TRBD1 or TRBD2 (6 bases each). Germline CDR1 and CDR2: LNHDA and SQIVND (reference sequence). V dropped 5 bases and J dropped 5 bases, with 19 bases sitting between them. CDR3 size: 15 residues. The CDR3 here is CASSSAGGGLHEQYF. The CDR3 DNA reads as TGTGCCAGTAGTTCTGCCGGGGGCGGGCTCCACGAGCAGTACTTC.

This clonotype was recorded at least ten times. The genes are TRBV6-1 and TRBJ2-7; 7 bases map to TRBD2. The CDR3 consists of 14 residues. Looked up from germline, CDR1 is MNHNS and CDR2 is SASEGT. Trimming removed 5 bases from V and 10 bases from J; junction bases left unmatched: 14. The CDR3, as DNA: TGTGCCAGCAGTCCCACCGAAGGACTAGACCCTCAGTACTTC. Amino acids: CASSPTEGLDPQYF.

DNA for the CDR3: TGTGCCAGTAGTATTACAGACCGATCCTACGAGCAGTACTTC. Encoded protein: CASSITDRSYEQYF. J is TRBJ2-7 and V is TRBV19; no firm D call. Germline V gene data show CDR1 as LNHDA and CDR2 as SQIVND (reference sequence). This CDR3 comprises 14 residues. V was cut by 3 bases and J by 1 base, with 10 bases left in between.

This clonotype was seen repeatedly, ten times or more. The chain uses TRBV6-1 and TRBJ1-5; 7 nucleotides line up with TRBD1. After removal of 9 bases from V and 5 bases from J, the junction contained 7 bases not matched to a gene. Looked up from germline, CDR1 is MNHNS and CDR2 is SASEGT. This CDR3 comprises 13 residues. In nucleotides, the CDR3 is TGTGCCAGTACTGGACAGGTCGATCAGCCCCAGCATTTT. Amino acid sequence: CASTGQVDQPQHF.

The sample holds many counts of this clonotype. V usage is TRBV10-3 and J usage is TRBJ1-2, with D tentatively TRBD1 (6 bases). CDR3 length equals 15 residues. V was pared by 0 bases and J by 6 bases, with 14 bases between. Germline V lookup: CDR1 ENHRY, CDR2 SYGVKD. This CDR3 is CAISESMVRGDGYTF. The CDR3, as DNA: TGTGCCATCAGTGAGTCGATGGTCAGGGGCGATGGCTACACCTTC.

V usage is TRBV6-1 and J usage is TRBJ2-7, with a possible D match to TRBD2 (6 bases). The germline CDR1 and CDR2 sequences are MNHNS and SASEGT. This CDR3 region has 13 residues. V lost 3 bases to trimming and J lost 5 bases, with 11 bases between them. This CDR3 reads CASSETRGHEQYF. CDR3 in DNA: TGTGCCAGCAGTGAGACTAGAGGTCACGAGCAGTACTTC.

This chain uses TRBV5-4 with TRBJ2-5, with TRBD2 as a possible D gene (6 bases). The V and J ends lost 2 bases and 5 bases respectively, with 16 bases between them. Germline CDR1 and CDR2: SGHNT and YYREEE (reference sequence). The length of the CDR3 is 15 residues. The CDR3 DNA sequence: TGTGCCAGCAGCTTCAGTAGCGGCGTGAGGGAGACCCAGTACTTC. Translated, it gives CASSFSSGVRETQYF.

This clonotype showed up many times. The CDR3 DNA reads as TGTGCCATCAGTGGCGGGACACCCCTCTCCTACGAGCAGTACTTC. As protein: CAISGGTPLSYEQYF. This chain links TRBV10-3 with TRBJ2-7; D tentatively fits TRBD1 or TRBD2 (6 bases each). V was clipped by 4 bases and J by 0 bases, with 13 bases between them. Per the germline V gene, CDR1 is ENHRY and CDR2 is SYGVKD. The CDR3 has 15 amino acids.

This chain connects TRBV12-3 or TRBV12-4 to TRBJ1-1; D gene ambiguous. The CDR3 runs to 18 residues. Trimming removed 0 bases from V and 6 bases from J, with 23 bases in between. DNA for the CDR3: TGTGCCAGCAGTTTAGCTCTGGGGTCTCTCTGGCGGGTCCCTGAAGCTTTCTTT. It yields the protein CASSLALGSLWRVPEAFF.

This clonotype was detected ten times or more. The V gene is TRBV29-1, the J gene TRBJ2-2, with D uncertain. V was shortened by 4 bases and J by 1 base, with 7 bases between the two germline ends. Germline V lookup: CDR1 SQVTM, CDR2 ANQGSEA. CDR3 length: 13 residues. The CDR3 loop reads CSVVGVNTGELFF. The CDR3 DNA reads TGCAGCGTTGTTGGGGTGAACACCGGGGAGCTGTTTTTT.

At least ten counts were recorded for this clonotype. This rearrangement joins TRBV2 to TRBJ2-7, with TRBD2 identical over 8 bases. The CDR3 contains 14 residues. With V trimmed by 7 bases and J by 4 bases, 9 bases remained unmatched. The germline CDR1 and CDR2 sequences are SNHLY and FYNNEI. CDR3 bases: TGTGCCAGCAATACTTCGGGGGGGCCTTACGAGCAGTACTTC. Translation: CASNTSGGPYEQYF.

In its sample, this clonotype was seen many times. The chain is built from TRBV7-6 and TRBJ2-5; D is ambiguous. Germline-derived CDR1 and CDR2 are SGHVS and FNYEAQ. V shed 1 base and J shed 1 base, with 4 bases lying between them. CDR3 length: 13 amino acids. The CDR3 DNA sequence: TGTGCCAGCAGCTTAGACCGCCAAGAGACCCAGTACTTC. Its protein product is CASSLDRQETQYF.

The table lists this clonotype with many counts. The rearrangement links TRBV12-3 or TRBV12-4 to TRBJ1-2; D uncertain. V lost 6 bases and J 4 bases, leaving 12 bases between the germline ends. The CDR3 runs to 13 residues. The CDR3 here is CASSFGVAYGYTF. DNA of the CDR3: TGTGCCAGCAGCTTCGGCGTGGCCTATGGCTACACCTTC.

The genes are TRBV19 and TRBJ2-5, with no clear D. The CDR3 consists of 15 residues. Germline values: CDR1 LNHDA, CDR2 SQIVND (reference sequence). Trimming shortened V by 5 bases and J by 5 bases, and 18 bases separated the two germline ends. For the CDR3, the DNA is TGTGCCAGTAGTGAGTCCGGGCCCCGAGGCGAGACCCAGTACTTC. This encodes CASSESGPRGETQYF. The full variable domain, rest sourced from reference TRBV19 and TRBJ2-5, is DGGITQSPKYLFRKEGQNVTLSCEQNLNHDAMYWYRQDPGQGLRLIYYSQIVNDFQKGDIAEGYSVSREKKESFPLTVTSAQKNPTAFYLCASSESGPRGETQYFGPGTRLLVL.

This chain links TRBV7-2 with TRBJ1-1, with D unresolved. V gave up 1 base and J gave up 9 bases, with 12 bases separating them. Germline lookup yields CDR1 SGHTA and CDR2 FQGNSA. The CDR3 extends over 13 amino acids. In DNA form, the CDR3 reads TGTGCCAGCAGCTTAGGGGCTGGGGTTCAAGCTTTCTTT. Its protein product is CASSLGAGVQAFF.

The chain combines TRBV11-2 with TRBJ2-2; possible D gene TRBD1, 5 bases. The germline V gene has CDR1 SGHAT and CDR2 FQNNGV. V was pared by 10 bases and J by 6 bases, with 18 bases between. The CDR3 runs to 14 residues. This CDR3 reads CAIARVRGPGELFF. DNA of the CDR3: TGTGCCATCGCTCGTGTTAGGGGCCCCGGGGAGCTGTTTTTT.

The table lists this clonotype with many counts. J is TRBJ2-7 and V is TRBV19; the D call may be TRBD1 or TRBD2 (5 bases each). This CDR3 region has 11 residues. Germline V gene lookup returns CDR1 LNHDA and CDR2 SQIVND (reference sequence). Trimming stripped 11 bases from V and 2 bases from J, with 10 bases between. The CDR3 protein is CASGTPYEQYF. The CDR3, as DNA: TGTGCCTCAGGGACCCCCTACGAGCAGTACTTC.

This clonotype was counted ten times or more. The genes are TRBV28 and TRBJ2-7, with TRBD2 matching 9 bases. The V gene end was trimmed by 4 bases and the J gene end by 7 bases; junction bases not matched to a gene: 8. The germline CDR1 and CDR2 sequences are MDHEN and SYDVKM. CDR3 length equals 14 residues. In DNA form, the CDR3 reads TGTGCCAGCAGTTCTGGCGGGAGGGCGAATGAGCAGTACTTC. It is translated as CASSSGGRANEQYF.

This clonotype was seen repeatedly, ten times or more. This chain connects TRBV12-3 or TRBV12-4 to TRBJ1-1; D not resolved. V lost 2 bases and J lost 9, with 10 bases in between. The CDR3 is 12 residues long. CDR3 residues: CASSLQAAQAFF. CDR3 DNA sequence: TGTGCCAGCAGTTTACAGGCTGCCCAAGCTTTCTTT.

This clonotype was seen a single time. V usage is TRBV12-3 or TRBV12-4 and J usage is TRBJ2-7, with D possibly matching TRBD1 (6 bases). V was cut by 5 bases and J by 3 bases, with 11 bases left in between. The CDR3 extends over 13 amino acids. CDR3 nucleotide sequence: TGTGCCAGCAGTCGGACAGCGCACTACGAGCAGTACTTC. This encodes CASSRTAHYEQYF.

Regarding this clonotype: With a much larger clone just one base away, this may be a read error. The chain employs TRBV6-1 and TRBJ2-5; D unresolved. The CDR3 is made up of 10 amino acids. Per the germline V gene, CDR1 is MNHNS and CDR2 is SASEGT. The CDR3 region has the DNA TGTGCCACCGACGAAGATACCCAGTACTTC. Translating it yields CATDEDTQYF.